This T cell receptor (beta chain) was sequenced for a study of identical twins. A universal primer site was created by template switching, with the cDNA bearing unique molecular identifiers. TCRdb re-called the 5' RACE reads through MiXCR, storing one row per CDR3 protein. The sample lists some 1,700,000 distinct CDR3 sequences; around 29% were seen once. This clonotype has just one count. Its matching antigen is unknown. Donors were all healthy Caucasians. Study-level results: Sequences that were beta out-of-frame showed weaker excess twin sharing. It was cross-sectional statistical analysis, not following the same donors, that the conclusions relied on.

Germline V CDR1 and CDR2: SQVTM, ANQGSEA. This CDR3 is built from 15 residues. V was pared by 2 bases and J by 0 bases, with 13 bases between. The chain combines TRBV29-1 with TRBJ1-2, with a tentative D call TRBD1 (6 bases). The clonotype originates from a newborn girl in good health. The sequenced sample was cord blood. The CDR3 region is CSVERGPHTNYGYTF. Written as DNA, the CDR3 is TGCAGCGTTGAACGGGGGCCGCATACTAACTATGGCTACACCTTC.